This T cell receptor beta chain was obtained from a study of metastatic and nonmetastatic thyroid tumors. At the level of the study: Malignant thyroid and benign thyroid patients provided blood and tumor or nodule tissue whose repertoires were compared.

Until they underwent thyroid surgery, no patient had received any treatment. The study, taken as a whole, reports: It was reportedly found that TCR beta diversity was significantly higher in malignant thyroid tumors than in benign nodules, a difference seen in both blood and tumor samples.

Authors' analysis steps: Clinicopathological groups supplied CDR3 differences that were used to build a distant-metastasis classifier for papillary thyroid cancer. TCRdb used MiXCR to call clones anew from the PCR reads. These V and J calls derive from TCRdb rather than the authors' analysis. The table has roughly 58,000 clones, more than 3.5% seen once. This clone was detected ten times or more. Antigen: not known. The CDR3 is 11 residues long. The V gene's germline CDR1 is LGHDT and CDR2 YNNKEL (reference sequence). The V end lost 2 bases, the J end lost 5 bases, and 2 bases lay between the germline ends.

The sequenced sample was blood. The chain is built from TRBV3-1 and TRBJ2-3; D ambiguous. The clonotype was recovered from a female donor with papillary thyroid cancer or a benign thyroid nodule (not recorded which). Some clones in this sample may be carry-over from other donors' samples. Here the CDR3 reads CASSQRDTQYF. CDR3 coding DNA: TGTGCCAGCAGCCAACGAGATACGCAGTATTTT.